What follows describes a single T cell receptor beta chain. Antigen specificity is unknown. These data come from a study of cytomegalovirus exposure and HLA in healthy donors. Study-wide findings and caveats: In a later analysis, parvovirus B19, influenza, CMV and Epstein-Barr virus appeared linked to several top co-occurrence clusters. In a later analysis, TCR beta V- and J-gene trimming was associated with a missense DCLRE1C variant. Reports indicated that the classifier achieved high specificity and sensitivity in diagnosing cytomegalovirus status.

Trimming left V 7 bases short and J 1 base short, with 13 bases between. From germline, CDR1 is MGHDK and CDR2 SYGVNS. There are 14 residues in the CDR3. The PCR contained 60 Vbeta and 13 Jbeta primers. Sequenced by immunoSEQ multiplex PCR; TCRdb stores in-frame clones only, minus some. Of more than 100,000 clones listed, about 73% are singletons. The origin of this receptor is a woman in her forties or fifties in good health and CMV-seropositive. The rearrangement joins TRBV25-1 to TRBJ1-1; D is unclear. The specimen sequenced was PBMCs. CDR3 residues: CASTKREGNTEAFF. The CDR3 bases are TGTGCCAGCACGAAGAGAGAGGGGAACACTGAAGCTTTCTTT.